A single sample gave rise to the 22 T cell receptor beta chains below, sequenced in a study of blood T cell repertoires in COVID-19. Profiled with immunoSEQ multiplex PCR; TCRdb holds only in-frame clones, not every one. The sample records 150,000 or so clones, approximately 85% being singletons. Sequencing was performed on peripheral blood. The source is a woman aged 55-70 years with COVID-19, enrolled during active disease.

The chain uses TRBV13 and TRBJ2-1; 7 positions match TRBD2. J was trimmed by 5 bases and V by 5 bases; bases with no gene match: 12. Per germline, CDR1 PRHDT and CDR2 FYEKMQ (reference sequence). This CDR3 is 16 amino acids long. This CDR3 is CASSPERGLLNNEQFF. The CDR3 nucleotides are TGTGCCAGCAGCCCGGAGCGGGGACTCCTGAACAATGAGCAGTTCTTC. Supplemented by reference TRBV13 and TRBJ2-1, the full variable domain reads AAGVIQSPRHLIKEKRETATLKCYPIPRHDTVYWYQQGPGQDPQFLISFYEKMQSDKGSIPDRFSAQQFSDYHSELNMSSLELGDSALYFCASSPERGLLNNEQFFGPGTRLTVL.

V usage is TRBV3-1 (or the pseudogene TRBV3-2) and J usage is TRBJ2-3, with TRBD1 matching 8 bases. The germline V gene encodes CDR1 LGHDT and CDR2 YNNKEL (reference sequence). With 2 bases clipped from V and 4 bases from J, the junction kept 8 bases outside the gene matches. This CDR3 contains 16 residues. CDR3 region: CASSQYATGAADTQYF. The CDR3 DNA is TGTGCCAGCAGCCAATATGCGACAGGGGCGGCAGATACGCAGTATTTT.

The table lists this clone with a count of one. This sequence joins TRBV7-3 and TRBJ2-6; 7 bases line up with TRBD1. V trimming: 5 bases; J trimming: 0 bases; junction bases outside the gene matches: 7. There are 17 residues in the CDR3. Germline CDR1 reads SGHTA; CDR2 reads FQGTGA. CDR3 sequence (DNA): TGTGCCAGCAGCCTACAGGGGACCGTCTCTGGGGCCAACGTCCTGACTTTC. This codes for CASSLQGTVSGANVLTF.

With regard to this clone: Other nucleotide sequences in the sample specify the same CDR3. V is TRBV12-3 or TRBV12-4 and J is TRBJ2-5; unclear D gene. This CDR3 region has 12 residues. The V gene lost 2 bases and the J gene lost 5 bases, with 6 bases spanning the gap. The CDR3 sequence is CASSLLQETQYF. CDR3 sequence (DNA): TGTGCCAGCAGTTTACTCCAGGAGACCCAGTACTTC.

The DNA of the CDR3 is TGTGCCAGCAGTGAAGCGCTTCCCAGTCCCTACGAGCAGTACTTC. Its protein is CASSEALPSPYEQYF. The chain is built from TRBV6-1 and TRBJ2-7; the D is unclear. V was clipped by 0 bases and J by 2 bases, with 11 bases between them. The CDR3 sequence is 15 residues long. The germline V gene has CDR1 MNHNS and CDR2 SASEGT.

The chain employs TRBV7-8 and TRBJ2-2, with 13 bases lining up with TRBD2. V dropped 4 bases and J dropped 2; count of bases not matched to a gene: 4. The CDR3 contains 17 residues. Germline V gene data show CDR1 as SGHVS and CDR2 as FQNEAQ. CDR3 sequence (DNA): TGTGCCAGCAGCTCACAGGGACTAGCGGGAAACACCGGGGAGCTGTTTTTT. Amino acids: CASSSQGLAGNTGELFF.

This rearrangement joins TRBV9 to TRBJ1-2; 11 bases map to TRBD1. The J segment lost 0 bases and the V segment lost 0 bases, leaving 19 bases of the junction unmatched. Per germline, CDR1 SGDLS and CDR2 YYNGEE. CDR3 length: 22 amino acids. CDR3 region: CASSVGFIGTGGISRANYGYTF. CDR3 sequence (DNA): TGTGCCAGCAGCGTAGGCTTCATCGGGACAGGGGGAATTAGCCGAGCTAACTATGGCTACACCTTC.

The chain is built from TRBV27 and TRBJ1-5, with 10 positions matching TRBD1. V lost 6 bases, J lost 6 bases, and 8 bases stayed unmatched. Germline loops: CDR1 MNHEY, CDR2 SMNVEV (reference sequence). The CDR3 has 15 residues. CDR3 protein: CASSLTGGRGQPQHF. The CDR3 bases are TGTGCCAGCAGCCTGACAGGGGGCCGGGGTCAGCCCCAGCATTTT.

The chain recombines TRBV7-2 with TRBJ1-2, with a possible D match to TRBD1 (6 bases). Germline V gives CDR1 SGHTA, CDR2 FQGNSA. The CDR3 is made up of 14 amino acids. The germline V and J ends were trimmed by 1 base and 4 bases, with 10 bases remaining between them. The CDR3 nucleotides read TGTGCCAGCAGCTTAGGACAGGCGTTCTATGGCTACACCTTC. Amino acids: CASSLGQAFYGYTF.

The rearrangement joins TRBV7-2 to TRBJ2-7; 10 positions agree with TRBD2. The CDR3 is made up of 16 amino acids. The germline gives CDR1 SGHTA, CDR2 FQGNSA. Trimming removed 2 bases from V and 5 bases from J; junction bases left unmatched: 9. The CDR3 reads CASSLIFSGGPNEQYF. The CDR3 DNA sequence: TGTGCCAGCAGCTTAATCTTTAGCGGGGGGCCTAACGAGCAGTACTTC. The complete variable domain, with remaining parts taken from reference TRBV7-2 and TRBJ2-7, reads GAGVSQSPSNKVTEKGKDVELRCDPISGHTALYWYRQSLGQGLEFLIYFQGNSAPDKSGLPSDRFSAERTGGSVSTLTIQRTQQEDSAVYLCASSLIFSGGPNEQYFGPGTRLTVT.

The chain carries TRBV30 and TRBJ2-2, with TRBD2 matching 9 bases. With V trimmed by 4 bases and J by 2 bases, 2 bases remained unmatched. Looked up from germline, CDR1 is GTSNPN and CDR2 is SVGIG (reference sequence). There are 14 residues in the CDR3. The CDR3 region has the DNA TGTGCCTGGACAGCGGGGGGTAACACCGGGGAGCTGTTTTTT. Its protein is CAWTAGGNTGELFF.

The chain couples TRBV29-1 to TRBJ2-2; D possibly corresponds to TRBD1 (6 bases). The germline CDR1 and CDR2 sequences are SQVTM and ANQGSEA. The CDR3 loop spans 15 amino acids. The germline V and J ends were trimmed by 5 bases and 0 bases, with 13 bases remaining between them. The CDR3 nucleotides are TGCAGCGTTTTGAGGGACACTACGAACACCGGGGAGCTGTTTTTT. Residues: CSVLRDTTNTGELFF.

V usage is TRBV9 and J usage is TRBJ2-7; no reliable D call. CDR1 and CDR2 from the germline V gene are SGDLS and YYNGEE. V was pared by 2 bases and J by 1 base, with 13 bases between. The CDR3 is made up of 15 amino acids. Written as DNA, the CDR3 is TGTGCCAGCAGCGTTGGCGGCTTTCGATCCTACGAGCAGTACTTC. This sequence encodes CASSVGGFRSYEQYF.

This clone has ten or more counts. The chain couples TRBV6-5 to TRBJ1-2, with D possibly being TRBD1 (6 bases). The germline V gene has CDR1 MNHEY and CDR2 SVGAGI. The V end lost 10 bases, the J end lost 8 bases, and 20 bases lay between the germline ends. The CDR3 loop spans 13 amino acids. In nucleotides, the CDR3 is TGTGCCACCAGAGTGGGGGCGCAGGGCGGCTACACCTTC. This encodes CATRVGAQGGYTF.

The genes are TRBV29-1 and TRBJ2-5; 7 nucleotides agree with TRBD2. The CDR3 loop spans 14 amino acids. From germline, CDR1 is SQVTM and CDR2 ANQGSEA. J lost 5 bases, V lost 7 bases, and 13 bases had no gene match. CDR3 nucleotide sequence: TGCAGCGCCACCGTGAGCGGGGCCGGGGAGACCCAGTACTTC. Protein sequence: CSATVSGAGETQYF. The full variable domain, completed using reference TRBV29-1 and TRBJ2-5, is SAVISQKPSRDICQRGTSLTIQCQVDSQVTMMFWYRQQPGQSLTLIATANQGSEATYESGFVIDKFPISRPNLTFSTLTVSNMSPEDSSIYLCSATVSGAGETQYFGPGTRLLVL.

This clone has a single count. Here the CDR3 DNA reads TGTGCTAGTGCCCCGGGGTACCGGGGTGAAGCTTTCTTT. This sequence encodes CASAPGYRGEAFF. V usage is TRBV12-5 and J usage is TRBJ1-1; no reliable D call. The CDR3 sequence is 13 residues long. The germline gives CDR1 LGHNT, CDR2 FRNRAP. V dropped 7 bases and J dropped 7 bases, with 16 bases sitting between them.

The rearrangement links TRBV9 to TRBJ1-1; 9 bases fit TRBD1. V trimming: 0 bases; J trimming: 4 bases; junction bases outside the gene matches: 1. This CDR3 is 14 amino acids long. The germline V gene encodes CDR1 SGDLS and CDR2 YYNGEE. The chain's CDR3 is CASSVATGGTEAFF. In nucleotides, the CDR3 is TGTGCCAGCAGCGTAGCGACAGGGGGCACTGAAGCTTTCTTT.

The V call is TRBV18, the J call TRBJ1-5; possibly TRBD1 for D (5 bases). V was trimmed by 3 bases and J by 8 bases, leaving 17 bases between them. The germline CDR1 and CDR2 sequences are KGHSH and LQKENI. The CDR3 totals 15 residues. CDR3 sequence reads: CASSPGGGRSEPQHF. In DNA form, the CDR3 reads TGTGCCAGCTCACCGGGGGGGGGTAGAAGCGAGCCCCAGCATTTT. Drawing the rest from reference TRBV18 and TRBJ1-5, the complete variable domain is NAGVMQNPRHLVRRRGQEARLRCSPMKGHSHVYWYRQLPEEGLKFMVYLQKENIIDESGMPKERFSAEFPKEGPSILRIQQVVRGDSAAYFCASSPGGGRSEPQHFGDGTRLSIL.

The CDR3 protein is CASSEDPVLIVGQGPLRSYNEQFF. The CDR3 nucleotides read TGCGCCAGCAGTGAGGATCCCGTTTTGATTGTGGGACAGGGTCCGTTGAGATCCTACAATGAGCAGTTCTTC. The chain combines TRBV10-1 with TRBJ2-1; TRBD1 matches 9 bases. Germline V lookup: CDR1 WNHNN, CDR2 SYGVQD (reference sequence). The CDR3 is made up of 24 amino acids. The J segment lost 1 base and the V segment lost 2 bases, leaving 27 bases of the junction unmatched.

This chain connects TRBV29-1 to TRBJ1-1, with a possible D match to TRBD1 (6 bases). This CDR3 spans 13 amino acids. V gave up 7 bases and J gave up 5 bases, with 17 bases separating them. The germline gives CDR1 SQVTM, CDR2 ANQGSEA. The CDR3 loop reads CSAYGGGVTEAFF. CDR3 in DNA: TGCAGCGCCTACGGGGGGGGCGTAACTGAAGCTTTCTTT.

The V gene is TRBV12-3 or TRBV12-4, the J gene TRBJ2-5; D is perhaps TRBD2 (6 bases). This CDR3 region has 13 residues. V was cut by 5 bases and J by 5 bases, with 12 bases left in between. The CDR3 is CASSPLARETQYF. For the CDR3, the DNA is TGTGCCAGCAGTCCACTAGCTCGGGAGACCCAGTACTTC.

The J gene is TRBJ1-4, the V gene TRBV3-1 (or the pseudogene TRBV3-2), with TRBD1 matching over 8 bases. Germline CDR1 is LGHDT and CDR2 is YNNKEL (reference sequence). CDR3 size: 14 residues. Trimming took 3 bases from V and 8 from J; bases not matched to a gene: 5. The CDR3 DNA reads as TGTGCCAGCAGCCACGGACAGGGTAGGGAAAAACTGTTTTTT. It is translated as CASSHGQGREKLFF.